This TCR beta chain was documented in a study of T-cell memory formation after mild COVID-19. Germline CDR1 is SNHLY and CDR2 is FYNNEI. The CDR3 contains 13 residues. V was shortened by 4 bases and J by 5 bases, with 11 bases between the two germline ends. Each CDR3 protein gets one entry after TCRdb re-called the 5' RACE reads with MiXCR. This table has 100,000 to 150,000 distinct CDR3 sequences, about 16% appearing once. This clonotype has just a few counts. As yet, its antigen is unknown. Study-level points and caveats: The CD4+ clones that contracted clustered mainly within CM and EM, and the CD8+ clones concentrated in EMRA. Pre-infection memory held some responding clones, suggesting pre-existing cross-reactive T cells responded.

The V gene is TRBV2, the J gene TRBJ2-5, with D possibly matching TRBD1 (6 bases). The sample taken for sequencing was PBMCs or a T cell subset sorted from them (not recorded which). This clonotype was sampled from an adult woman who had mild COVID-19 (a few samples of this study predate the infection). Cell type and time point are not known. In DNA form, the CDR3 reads TGTGCCAGCAGTGTAGGGGGACGGGAGACCCAGTACTTC. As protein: CASSVGGRETQYF. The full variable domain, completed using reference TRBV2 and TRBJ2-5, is EPEVTQTPSHQVTQMGQEVILRCVPISNHLYFYWYRQILGQKVEFLVSFYNNEISEKSEIFDDQFSVERPDGSNFTLKIRSTKLEDSAMYFCASSVGGRETQYFGPGTRLLVL.